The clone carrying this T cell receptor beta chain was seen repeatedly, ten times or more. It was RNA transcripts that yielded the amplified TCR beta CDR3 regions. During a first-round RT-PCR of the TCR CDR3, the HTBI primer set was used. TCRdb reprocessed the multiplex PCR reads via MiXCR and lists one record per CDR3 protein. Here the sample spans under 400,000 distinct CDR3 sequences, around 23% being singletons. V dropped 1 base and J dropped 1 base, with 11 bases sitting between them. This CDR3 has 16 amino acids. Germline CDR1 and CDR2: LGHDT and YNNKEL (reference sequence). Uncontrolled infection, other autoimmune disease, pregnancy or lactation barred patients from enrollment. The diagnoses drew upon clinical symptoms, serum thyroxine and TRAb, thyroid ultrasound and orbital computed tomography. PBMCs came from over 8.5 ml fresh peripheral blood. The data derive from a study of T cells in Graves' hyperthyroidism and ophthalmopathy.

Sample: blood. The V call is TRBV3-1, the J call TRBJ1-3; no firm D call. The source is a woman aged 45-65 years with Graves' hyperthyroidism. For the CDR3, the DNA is TGTGCCAGCAGCCAAGGGGGAGGAGGATCTGGAAACACCATATATTTT. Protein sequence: CASSQGGGGSGNTIYF.